The 9 T cell receptor beta chains presented below share a single source sample, sequenced in a study of T cells in Graves' hyperthyroidism and ophthalmopathy. Amplified regions were TCR beta CDR3 sequences from RNA transcripts. First-round RT-PCR of the TCR CDR3 relied on the HTBI primer set. TCRdb ran MiXCR on the multiplex PCR reads and lists one entry per CDR3 protein. The sample yields under 450,000 distinct CDR3 sequences, 15% to 19% seen once. Specimen: blood. The receptor set was obtained from a woman aged 18-35 years with Graves' hyperthyroidism.

Note on this clonotype: A single base separates this from a much larger clone, so it may be a read error. The CDR3 sequence is CASTRGVSLTNYGYTF. The CDR3 bases are TGTGCCAGCACCCGGGGTGTGTCACTAACTAACTATGGCTACACCTTC. The V gene is TRBV6-2 or TRBV6-3, the J gene TRBJ1-2; D is uncertain. This CDR3 has 16 amino acids. V was pared by 7 bases and J by 0 bases, with 18 bases between. The germline V gene encodes CDR1 MNHEY and CDR2 SVGEGT.

Regarding this clonotype: The junction shows a germline mismatch at one end, possibly a read error. V usage is TRBV9 and J usage is TRBJ1-2; maybe TRBD1 (6 bases). Germline values: CDR1 SGDLS, CDR2 YYNGEE. CDR3 size: 16 residues. In nucleotides, the CDR3 is TGCGCCAGCAGCGTAGCCAGGGGCAAAATATCGGTAGGCTACACCTTC. Protein: CASSVARGKISVGYTF.

This clonotype was seen a few times. The chain recombines TRBV27 with TRBJ2-6, with TRBD1 as a possible D gene (6 bases). The CDR3 is 15 residues long. Germline CDR1 and CDR2: MNHEY and SMNVEV (reference sequence). Deletions cut 5 bases from V and 3 bases from J, with 11 bases between. The CDR3, as DNA: TGTGCCAGCAGTCCATACAGGGATGGGGCCAACGTCCTGACTTTC. The encoded protein is CASSPYRDGANVLTF.

Many counts were recorded for this clonotype. This chain links TRBV2 with TRBJ1-5; D perhaps matches TRBD1 (5 bases). V dropped 5 bases and J dropped 8 bases, with 19 bases sitting between them. This CDR3 has 15 residues. Germline CDR1 and CDR2: SNHLY and FYNNEI. This chain's CDR3 is CASSRGTAPQEPQHF. The CDR3 DNA reads as TGTGCCAGCAGTAGGGGAACTGCGCCTCAGGAGCCCCAGCATTTT.

This clonotype has only a few counts. V usage is TRBV7-9 and J usage is TRBJ1-2; TRBD1 might be the D (5 bases). This CDR3 spans 14 amino acids. The V gene lost 7 bases and the J gene lost 3 bases, with 15 bases spanning the gap. Germline CDR1 SEHNR, CDR2 FQNEAQ (reference sequence). The CDR3 reads CASTPDGGDYGYTF. The CDR3 coding sequence is TGTGCCAGCACCCCGGATGGGGGGGACTATGGCTACACCTTC.

This clonotype occurred many times. J is TRBJ2-1 and V is TRBV7-8; the match to TRBD1 covers 11 bases. The CDR3 runs to 17 residues. Germline V CDR1 and CDR2: SGHVS, FQNEAQ. V shed 7 bases and J 4 bases; nucleotides not matched to a gene: 12. CDR3 loop: CASTARGGTGGYNEQFF. Written as DNA, the CDR3 is TGTGCCAGCACCGCCCGGGGGGGGACAGGGGGTTACAATGAGCAGTTCTTC.

This clonotype was counted ten times or more. The chain employs TRBV6-1 and TRBJ1-4, with 7 bases fitting TRBD1. CDR1 and CDR2 from the germline V gene are MNHNS and SASEGT. With V trimmed by 6 bases and J by 0 bases, 7 bases remained unmatched. The CDR3 contains 16 residues. The CDR3 DNA sequence: TGTGCCAGCAGAATCGGACAGGTTGCAACTAATGAAAAACTGTTTTTT. It is translated as CASRIGQVATNEKLFF.

The sample holds many counts of this clonotype. The chain uses TRBV6-1 and TRBJ1-2; TRBD1 might be the D (5 bases). Germline V gene data show CDR1 as MNHNS and CDR2 as SASEGT. The CDR3 length is 14 residues. Trimming pared 6 bases from V and 4 bases from J, leaving 15 bases between. The CDR3: CASRHGTTPYGYTF. The CDR3 nucleotides are TGTGCCAGCAGACACGGGACGACTCCCTATGGCTACACCTTC.

The chain joins TRBV5-1 to TRBJ1-2; perhaps TRBD1 as D (6 bases). The CDR3 covers 12 residues. Germline-derived CDR1 and CDR2 are SGHRS and YFSETQ. Trimming shortened V by 5 bases and J by 8 bases, and 13 bases separated the two germline ends. CDR3 protein: CASRAHREGYTF. The CDR3 DNA reads as TGCGCCAGCAGAGCCCACAGGGAAGGCTACACCTTC.